These T cell receptor beta chains were read from a single sample in a study of T-cell reconstitution after alpha-beta-depleted transplantation in children. TCRdb re-called the PCR reads through MiXCR, storing one row per CDR3 protein. The table shows about 640,000 distinct CDR3 sequences, with approximately 12% occurring only once. Sample: PBMCs, mostly from graft donor cells, taken 360 days after TCRalphabeta/CD19-depleted stem cell transplant. These receptors all come from a male patient under 18 who had a stem cell transplant for acute myeloid leukemia, so the T cells may come from the graft donor. Both conserved end residues are part of each CDR3.

J	length	V	CDR3
TRBJ2-7	15	TRBV6-2/TRBV6-3	CASRPTGSGPYEQYF
TRBJ2-1	13	TRBV6-2/TRBV6-3	CASTPRLSLLTGF
TRBJ2-1	13	TRBV5-6	CASQSAILNEQFF
TRBJ2-7	15	TRBV7-2	CASSVRDRDTYEQYF
TRBJ1-1	15	TRBV7-2	CASSIERGGRAEAFF
TRBJ2-1	17	TRBV29-1	CSVVRVKAGVSYNEQFF
TRBJ1-2	14	TRBV6-5	CASSYSGDKYGYTF
TRBJ2-1	14	TRBV20-1	CSASGRGTYNEQFF
TRBJ2-2	18	TRBV12-3/TRBV12-4	CASSLLFGGLTDTGELFF
TRBJ2-5	17	TRBV4-2	CASSQERGRLGGETQYF
TRBJ2-7	15	TRBV20-1	CSARSHTRTGHEQYF
TRBJ2-1	16	TRBV5-1	CASSRKTGLGINEQFF
TRBJ2-4	12	TRBV20-1	CSAGGRGNIQYF
TRBJ2-1	15	TRBV18	CASSGLAGAPNEQFF
TRBJ2-7	13	TRBV7-9	CASSIGTVDEQYF
TRBJ1-4	12	TRBV29-1	CSGRQENEKLFF
TRBJ2-5	15	TRBV12-3/TRBV12-4	CASSILAPRQETQYF
TRBJ1-1	13	TRBV6-4	CASSDHRGTEAFF
TRBJ2-3	14	TRBV7-3	CASSSRASGDTQYF
TRBJ2-1	15	TRBV24-1	CATSDPGLDDNEQFF
TRBJ2-5	16	TRBV15	CATSRDFLDLKETQYF
TRBJ2-3	16	TRBV10-3	CAISGGGAAKADTQYF
TRBJ1-2	15	TRBV5-6	CASSPQGAGNYGYTF
TRBJ2-5	14	TRBV28	CASSFEAYQETQYF
TRBJ2-1	15	TRBV7-6	CASSSRIGPYNEQFF
TRBJ1-2	15	TRBV29-1	CSVPGQGANIYGYTF
TRBJ2-1	16	TRBV28	CASSRPSGRPYNEQFF